The rows below give T cell receptor beta chains drawn from one sample of a study of glioma-infiltrating T cells. MiXCR was run by TCRdb on the multiplex PCR reads, yielding one entry per CDR3 protein. Among around 120,000 distinct CDR3 sequences listed, approximately 24% were seen once. Sequenced sample: glioma tissue, nonneoplastic brain tissue, or PBMCs (not recorded which). Receptors originate from a human donor with low-grade glioma or glioblastoma, undergoing nonglioma brain surgery, or in good health (not recorded which). Both conserved end residues are trimmed from each CDR3. Fields, in order: J gene, V gene, CDR3 protein.

j_call: TRBJ2-1; v_call: TRBV12-3/TRBV12-4; cdr3_aa: ASRAEAGGPNEQF
j_call: TRBJ2-5; v_call: TRBV6-2/TRBV6-3; cdr3_aa: ASSYSGQTRQTQY
j_call: TRBJ1-1; v_call: TRBV3-1; cdr3_aa: ASSTPLGGNTEAF
j_call: TRBJ1-6; v_call: TRBV7-9; cdr3_aa: ASQGSSPLH
j_call: TRBJ2-1; v_call: TRBV4-1; cdr3_aa: ASSQGTGNLAEQF
j_call: TRBJ1-2; v_call: TRBV28; cdr3_aa: ASSSGGTYGYT
j_call: TRBJ2-3; v_call: TRBV20-1; cdr3_aa: SARDPQVSPSDTQY
j_call: TRBJ1-5; v_call: TRBV7-9; cdr3_aa: ASSLVSGQPQH
j_call: TRBJ1-4; v_call: TRBV20-1; cdr3_aa: GSGTGGEKLF
j_call: TRBJ1-2; v_call: TRBV2; cdr3_aa: ASSEGENYGYT
j_call: TRBJ2-2; v_call: TRBV28; cdr3_aa: ASSLGQGARAGELF
j_call: TRBJ1-1; v_call: TRBV13; cdr3_aa: ASSLGGIGAGNTEAF
j_call: TRBJ2-3; v_call: TRBV6-6; cdr3_aa: ASSYGGGQGTDTQY
j_call: TRBJ2-3; v_call: TRBV10-3; cdr3_aa: AISKGTVRTDTQY
j_call: TRBJ2-1; v_call: TRBV20-1; cdr3_aa: SASQGRGNEQF
j_call: TRBJ2-5; v_call: TRBV6-6; cdr3_aa: ARSYETGYQETQY
j_call: TRBJ1-5; v_call: TRBV19; cdr3_aa: ASSIGWRMGNQPQH